These 2 T cell receptor beta chains came from one sample sequenced in a study of blood T cell repertoires in COVID-19. Libraries were prepared by immunoSEQ multiplex PCR; TCRdb keeps only in-frame clonotypes and omits some of them. This sample carries fewer than 90,000 clones, 78% of them seen once, and the ten largest clones take more than 6%. Sequenced input: peripheral blood. The receptors were sampled from a man between 65 and 85 years old with COVID-19, enrolled during active disease.

The V call is TRBV5-5, the J call TRBJ2-7; D possibly corresponds to TRBD2 (7 bases). Trimming stripped 4 bases from V and 2 bases from J, with 19 bases between. CDR3 length: 16 amino acids. Germline lookup yields CDR1 SGHKS and CDR2 YYEKEE (reference sequence). The CDR3 sequence is CASSGGAGARTYEQYF. For the CDR3, the DNA is TGTGCCAGCAGCGGGGGGGCGGGTGCACGCACCTACGAGCAGTACTTC.

The rearrangement links TRBV7-2 to TRBJ2-2, with D perhaps matching TRBD1 (6 bases). CDR1 is SGHTA, CDR2 FQGNSA, per germline. The CDR3 spans 16 residues. V lost 5 bases to trimming and J lost 0 bases, with 13 bases between them. The CDR3 nucleotides are TGTGCCAGCAGCACCCGGACAGCAACGAACACCGGGGAGCTGTTTTTT. This codes for CASSTRTATNTGELFF.